This TCR beta chain was captured in a study of identical twins. Study-wide points: Within cord blood, abundant beta clonotypes carried fewer insertions, but memory repertoires showed no such trend. Findings depended on cross-sectional statistics rather than tracking the same donors.

Unique molecular identifiers were in the cDNA, with template-switch universal primer binding. TCRdb processed the 5' RACE reads anew with MiXCR; each CDR3 protein has one entry. The table lists 350,000 or so distinct CDR3 sequences, 9% to 15% of them singletons. Concerning this clonotype itself: As yet, its antigen is unknown.

The germline V gene has CDR1 SGHAT and CDR2 FQDESV (reference sequence). Losses at the gene ends were 0 bases for V and 1 base for J; bases not matched to a gene: 12. The CDR3 covers 20 residues. A further study also used this sample, focusing on yellow fever vaccine responses in identical twins.

The clonotype was recovered from a woman between 18 and 29 years old in good health. Specimen: CD8+ T cells sorted from blood. The chain employs TRBV11-1 and TRBJ2-2; TRBD1 agrees at 9 bases. DNA of the CDR3: TGTGCCAGCAGCTTAGCTTCCACAGGGGGCCGTCCGAGGAACACCGGGGAGCTGTTTTTT. It is translated as CASSLASTGGRPRNTGELFF.